The entry below describes one T cell receptor beta chain. These data come from a study of blood T cell repertoires in COVID-19. Study-wide background: There were acute and convalescent COVID-19 samples, and they came from the United States, Italy and Spain. PBMCs, B-cell-depleted T cells, or T cells provided the cDNA or gDNA that made up the material.

The germline V gene encodes CDR1 SGHNT and CDR2 YENEEA. Trimming took off 1 base at V and 4 bases at J, with 13 bases between the two ends. This CDR3 contains 15 residues. In the original workflow: Amplified reference gene primers provided the basis for estimating nucleated cell counts. Clones were read by immunoSEQ multiplex PCR, and TCRdb kept only the in-frame ones, dropping some. Clonal size and the V and J genes are those of that table, whereas D and trimming came from the DNA. The table includes about 60,000 clones, 85% to 90% detected once. Sample: peripheral blood. This receptor was identified in a human donor with active COVID-19. The donor label of this sample is uncertain. The V call is TRBV11-3, the J call TRBJ2-5, with D tentatively TRBD2 (6 bases). The CDR3 DNA reads as TGTGCCAGCAGCTTAGGATCGGGGGTGGGAGAGACCCAGTACTTC. Translation: CASSLGSGVGETQYF.